These T cell receptor beta chains were read from a single sample in a study of tumor-infiltrating lymphocytes in primary liver carcinoma. TCRdb fed the multiplex PCR reads into MiXCR, producing one record per CDR3 protein. Among approximately 120,000 distinct CDR3 sequences, 64% were seen once, and the ten largest hold 8% to 9%. The sequenced material came from liver tumor tissue from sampling region 3. Receptors were obtained from a woman in her sixties or seventies with primary liver carcinoma and hepatitis B virus infection. Each CDR3 is given with its conserved first and last residue.

>TRBV29-1|TRBJ1-1
CSIRVGSEASF
>TRBV5-1|TRBJ2-2
CASSPGTSGRMNTGELFF
>TRBV7-9|TRBJ2-7
CASSLSQLYQQYF
>TRBV5-4|TRBJ1-1
CASSLVGSTGTEAFF
>TRBV12-3/TRBV12-4|TRBJ1-4
CASSLGISTNERLFF
>TRBV29-1|TRBJ2-5
CSVEGGQGAWETRYF
>TRBV29-1|TRBJ2-3
CSATGSDTDTQYF
>TRBV29-1|TRBJ2-7
CSATSGRKEQYF
>TRBV7-8|TRBJ1-3
CASSFSGLDTIYF
>TRBV11-2|TRBJ1-5
CASSLSNNQTQHF
>TRBV11-2|TRBJ1-5
CASGLGLVGEPQHF
>TRBV6-1|TRBJ2-7
CASSLPGTSSNEQYF
>TRBV6-6|TRBJ1-5
CTNSYDRADQPQHF
>TRBV28|TRBJ1-2
CTSSRGSPGYGYTF
>TRBV2|TRBJ2-1
CASSLRDRVYNKQFF
>TRBV7-3|TRBJ2-6
CASSLSSGANVLTF
>TRBV5-6|TRBJ1-5
CASAPQGGYNQPQHF
>TRBV5-1|TRBJ2-4
CTSSLGAGGVKNIQYF
>TRBV11-3|TRBJ1-1
CASREDRARAFF
>TRBV29-1|TRBJ1-1
CSADRDDAEAFF
>TRBV2|TRBJ2-2
CASSLPGLAGFTGELFF
>TRBV7-9|TRBJ1-1
CASSPQGWDTEAFF
>TRBV29-1|TRBJ1-1
CSVLIGTGNTEVFF
>TRBV6-5|TRBJ1-1
CASRGLRLGVNTEAFF
>TRBV4-2|TRBJ1-3
CASSPGTVSGNTIYF
>TRBV5-1|TRBJ1-2
CAISLVGWDPIYTF
>TRBV5-4|TRBJ2-7
CASSLEASGYEQYF
>TRBV29-1|TRBJ2-7
CIVGTSGPHEQYF
>TRBV11-3|TRBJ2-1
CASSSRGTRTMGNMQFF
>TRBV6-5|TRBJ2-5
CASSSFRPEETQYF